A single sample gave rise to the 11 T cell receptor beta chains below, sequenced in a study of T cell responses to AZD1222 COVID-19 vaccine. Profiled with immunoSEQ multiplex PCR; TCRdb holds only in-frame clones, not every one. The sample includes approximately 160,000 clones, around 94% of them seen just once. The specimen comprised peripheral blood, sampled on day 0 of AZD1222 vaccination. These receptors were taken from an adult in good health.

This sequence joins TRBV14 and TRBJ1-2; D not certain. Germline CDR1 SGHDN, CDR2 FVKESK. Trimming stripped 0 bases from V and 7 bases from J, with 12 bases between. This CDR3 is 14 amino acids long. DNA of the CDR3: TGTGCCAGCAGCCAAGATTTGGGGTGGAGTGGCTACACCTTC. Residues: CASSQDLGWSGYTF.

This rearrangement joins TRBV4-1 to TRBJ2-3; possibly TRBD2 for D (6 bases). The ends were cut back, 4 bases at V and 0 bases at J, with 20 bases in the middle. Germline CDR1 MGHRA, CDR2 YSYEKL. The CDR3 extends over 18 amino acids. The DNA of the CDR3 is TGCGCCAGCAGCCCCTACTTCGGGCGGGGAGGAAGCACAGATACGCAGTATTTT. Its translation is CASSPYFGRGGSTDTQYF.

This clone has only one observation. This sequence joins TRBV19 and TRBJ1-2; the D gene is possibly TRBD1 (5 bases). Germline lookup yields CDR1 LNHDA and CDR2 SQIVND (reference sequence). V lost 6 bases to trimming and J lost 3 bases, with 20 bases between them. CDR3 length equals 16 residues. The CDR3 sequence: CASSRAGVGGDYGYTF. CDR3 in DNA: TGTGCCAGTAGCCGCGCCGGTGTGGGAGGGGACTATGGCTACACCTTC.

The rearrangement links TRBV14 to TRBJ1-1; D is ambiguous. The CDR3 consists of 16 residues. CDR1 and CDR2 (germline): SGHDN, FVKESK. Trimming shortened V by 0 bases and J by 2 bases, and 13 bases separated the two germline ends. The CDR3 nucleotides are TGTGCCAGCAGCCAAGATGGTTCGGATTATAACACTGAAGCTTTCTTT. Translated: CASSQDGSDYNTEAFF. The entire variable domain, with the rest obtained from reference TRBV14 and TRBJ1-1, is as follows: EAGVTQFPSHSVIEKGQTVTLRCDPISGHDNLYWYRRVMGKEIKFLLHFVKESKQDESGMPNNRFLAERTGGTYSTLKVQPAELEDSGVYFCASSQDGSDYNTEAFFGQGTRLTVV.

The chain uses TRBV18 and TRBJ1-5; tentative D call: TRBD1 (6 bases). This CDR3 contains 13 residues. Germline values: CDR1 KGHSH, CDR2 LQKENI. The V gene lost 5 bases and the J gene lost 7 bases, with 12 bases spanning the gap. The chain's CDR3 is CASSLTGGQPQHF. CDR3 in DNA: TGTGCCAGCTCATTGACAGGCGGGCAGCCCCAGCATTTT.

V gene TRBV6-4 combines with J gene TRBJ1-1, with D unclear. V shed 6 bases and J shed 5 bases, with 13 bases lying between them. The germline CDR1 and CDR2 sequences are MRHNA and SNTAGT. This CDR3 is built from 13 residues. The CDR3 loop reads CASSAQVGTEAFF. CDR3 nucleotide sequence: TGTGCCAGCAGCGCCCAGGTTGGGACTGAAGCTTTCTTT.

The chain has TRBV5-1 and TRBJ1-1; D gene ambiguous. The CDR3 loop spans 15 amino acids. Germline V gene data show CDR1 as SGHRS and CDR2 as YFSETQ. Trimming removed 4 bases at V and 3 bases at J, with 16 bases between. CDR3: CASSQGSSGHTEAFF. CDR3 coding DNA: TGCGCCAGCAGCCAAGGATCCAGTGGCCACACTGAAGCTTTCTTT.

The genes are TRBV4-1 and TRBJ1-6; D is unresolved. The V end was cut by 0 bases, the J end by 4 bases, with 16 bases between. The CDR3 length is 18 residues. Germline loops: CDR1 MGHRA, CDR2 YSYEKL. In nucleotides, the CDR3 is TGCGCCAGCAGCCAAGATCGGCCATCCTCCACGTATAATTCACCCCTCCACTTT. This gives the protein CASSQDRPSSTYNSPLHF.

This chain connects TRBV11-3 to TRBJ2-1, with 8 bases aligning to TRBD2. The J segment lost 4 bases and the V segment lost 6 bases, leaving 8 bases of the junction unmatched. The CDR3 is 15 residues long. Germline CDR1 reads SGHNT; CDR2 reads YENEEA. CDR3 bases: TGTGCCAGCAGTCTACTGTCGGGGGGGTACAATGAGCAGTTCTTC. This codes for CASSLLSGGYNEQFF.

This sequence joins TRBV18 and TRBJ1-3, with D possibly matching TRBD1 (6 bases). The germline V gene has CDR1 KGHSH and CDR2 LQKENI. The CDR3 is made up of 19 amino acids. The V gene lost 2 bases and the J gene lost 0 bases, with 20 bases spanning the gap. The CDR3 DNA reads TGTGCCAGCTCACCAGGTGCAGGGGCCCCGGCTCACTCTGGAAACACCATATATTTT. Encoded protein: CASSPGAGAPAHSGNTIYF.

This clone was recorded a few times. V gene TRBV18 combines with J gene TRBJ1-2; D is unresolved. The CDR3 runs 16 residues. V was clipped by 2 bases and J by 0 bases, with 13 bases between them. Germline loops: CDR1 KGHSH, CDR2 LQKENI. CDR3 sequence (DNA): TGTGCCAGCTCACCAACAATATTAGATACTAACTATGGCTACACCTTC. Protein: CASSPTILDTNYGYTF.